This note documents a single T cell receptor (beta chain) sequence. The record originates from a study of shared clonotypes between healthy human individuals. Germline CDR1 and CDR2: MDHEN and SYDVKM. With 2 bases removed from V and 7 bases from J, the gap between germline ends came to 15 bases. This CDR3 has 14 residues. Profiled with immunoSEQ multiplex PCR; TCRdb holds only in-frame clones, not every one. The table has hundreds of thousands of clones, approximately 74% seen once. The chain couples TRBV28 to TRBJ2-7; either TRBD1 or TRBD2 may fit D (5 bases each). The material sequenced was memory CD4+ T cells sorted from blood. Stated subset: CD45RA-negative fraction. This clonotype was obtained from a woman in her twenties or thirties in good health. CDR3 sequence reads: CASSLEGIQWEQYF. The CDR3, as DNA: TGTGCCAGCAGTTTAGAGGGGATCCAGTGGGAGCAGTACTTC.